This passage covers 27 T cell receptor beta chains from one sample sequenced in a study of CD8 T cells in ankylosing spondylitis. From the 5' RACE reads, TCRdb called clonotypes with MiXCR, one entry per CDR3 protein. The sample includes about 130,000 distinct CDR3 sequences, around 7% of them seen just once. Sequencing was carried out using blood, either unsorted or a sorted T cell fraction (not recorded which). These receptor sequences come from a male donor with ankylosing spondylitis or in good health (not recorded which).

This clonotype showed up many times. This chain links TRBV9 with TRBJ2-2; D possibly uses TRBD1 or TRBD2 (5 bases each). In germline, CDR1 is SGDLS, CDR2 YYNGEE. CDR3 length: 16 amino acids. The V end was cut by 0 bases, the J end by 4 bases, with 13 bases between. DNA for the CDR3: TGTGCCAGCAGCGTAGGAGGGGCGCCAGGCACCGGGGAGCTGTTTTTT. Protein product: CASSVGGAPGTGELFF.

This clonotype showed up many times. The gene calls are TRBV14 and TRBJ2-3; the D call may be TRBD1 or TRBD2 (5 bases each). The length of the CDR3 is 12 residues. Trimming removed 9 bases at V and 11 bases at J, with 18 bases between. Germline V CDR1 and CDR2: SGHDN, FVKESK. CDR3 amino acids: CASPFLGEGQYF. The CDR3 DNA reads TGTGCCAGTCCATTTCTGGGGGAAGGGCAGTATTTT.

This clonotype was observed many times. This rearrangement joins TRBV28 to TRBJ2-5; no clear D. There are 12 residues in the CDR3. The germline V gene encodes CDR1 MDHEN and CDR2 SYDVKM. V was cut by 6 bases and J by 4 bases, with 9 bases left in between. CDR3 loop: CASSRHGETQYF. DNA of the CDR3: TGTGCCAGCAGCCGACATGGAGAGACCCAGTACTTC.

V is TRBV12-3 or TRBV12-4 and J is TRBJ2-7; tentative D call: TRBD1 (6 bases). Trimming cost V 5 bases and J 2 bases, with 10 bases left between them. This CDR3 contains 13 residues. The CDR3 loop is CASSPGHTYEQYF. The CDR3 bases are TGTGCCAGCAGTCCGGGACACACCTACGAGCAGTACTTC.

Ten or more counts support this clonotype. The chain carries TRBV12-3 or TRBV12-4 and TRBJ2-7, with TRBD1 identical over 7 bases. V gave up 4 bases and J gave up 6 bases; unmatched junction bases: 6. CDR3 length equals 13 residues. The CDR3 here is CASSSGQHGEQYF. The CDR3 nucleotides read TGTGCCAGCAGTTCGGGACAGCATGGCGAGCAGTACTTC.

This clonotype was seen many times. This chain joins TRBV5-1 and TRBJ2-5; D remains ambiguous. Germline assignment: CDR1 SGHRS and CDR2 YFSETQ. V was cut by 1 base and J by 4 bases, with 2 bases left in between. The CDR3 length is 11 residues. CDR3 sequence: CASSLLETQYF. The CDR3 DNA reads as TGCGCCAGCAGCTTGTTAGAGACCCAGTACTTC.

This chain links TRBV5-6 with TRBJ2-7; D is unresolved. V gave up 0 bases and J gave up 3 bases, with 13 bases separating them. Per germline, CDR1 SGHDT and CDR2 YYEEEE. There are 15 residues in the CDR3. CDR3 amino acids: CASSLAVGSSYEQYF. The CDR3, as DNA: TGTGCCAGCAGCTTGGCCGTAGGGTCAAGCTACGAGCAGTACTTC.

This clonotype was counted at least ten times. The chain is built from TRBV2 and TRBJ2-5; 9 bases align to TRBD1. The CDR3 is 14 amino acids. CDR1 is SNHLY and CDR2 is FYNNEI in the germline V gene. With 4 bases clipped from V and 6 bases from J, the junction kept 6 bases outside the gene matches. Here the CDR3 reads CASSGQGGGKTQYF. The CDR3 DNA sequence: TGTGCCAGCAGTGGACAGGGGGGTGGGAAGACCCAGTACTTC.

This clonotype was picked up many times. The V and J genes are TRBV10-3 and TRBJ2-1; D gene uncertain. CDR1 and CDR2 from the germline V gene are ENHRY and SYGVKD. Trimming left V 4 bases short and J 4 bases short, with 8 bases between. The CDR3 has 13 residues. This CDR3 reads CAISVGEYNEQFF. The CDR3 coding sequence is TGTGCCATCAGTGTTGGCGAGTACAATGAGCAGTTCTTC.

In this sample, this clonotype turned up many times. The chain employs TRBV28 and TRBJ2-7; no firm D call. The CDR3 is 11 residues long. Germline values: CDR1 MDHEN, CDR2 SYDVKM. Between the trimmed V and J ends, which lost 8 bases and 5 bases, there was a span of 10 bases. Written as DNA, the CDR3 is TGTGCCAGCTACTCGGTCCACGAGCAGTACTTC. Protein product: CASYSVHEQYF.

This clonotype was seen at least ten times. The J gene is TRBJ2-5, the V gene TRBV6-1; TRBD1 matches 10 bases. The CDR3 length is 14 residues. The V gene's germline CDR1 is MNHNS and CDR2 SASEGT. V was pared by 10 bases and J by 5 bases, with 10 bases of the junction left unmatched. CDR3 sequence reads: CAIRDRGMGETQYF. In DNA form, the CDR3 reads TGTGCCATTCGGGACAGGGGTATGGGTGAGACCCAGTACTTC.

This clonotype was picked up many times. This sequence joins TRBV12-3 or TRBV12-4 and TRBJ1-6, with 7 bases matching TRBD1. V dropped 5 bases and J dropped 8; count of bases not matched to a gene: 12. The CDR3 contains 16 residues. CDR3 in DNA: TGTGCCAGCAGTGGGGGTCTGACAGGGAGTGATTCACCCCTCCACTTT. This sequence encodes CASSGGLTGSDSPLHF.

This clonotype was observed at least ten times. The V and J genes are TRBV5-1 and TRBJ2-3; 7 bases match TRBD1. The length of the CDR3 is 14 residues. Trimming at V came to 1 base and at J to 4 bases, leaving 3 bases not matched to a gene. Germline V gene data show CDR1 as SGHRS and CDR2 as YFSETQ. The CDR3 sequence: CASSLLQGADTQYF. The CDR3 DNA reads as TGCGCCAGCAGCTTGTTGCAGGGGGCAGATACGCAGTATTTT.

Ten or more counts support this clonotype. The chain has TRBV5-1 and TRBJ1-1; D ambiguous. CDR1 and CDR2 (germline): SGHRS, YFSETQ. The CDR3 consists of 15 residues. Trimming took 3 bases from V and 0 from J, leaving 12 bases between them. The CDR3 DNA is TGCGCCAGCAGCTCCCACGTCCGTGTGAACACTGAAGCTTTCTTT. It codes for CASSSHVRVNTEAFF.

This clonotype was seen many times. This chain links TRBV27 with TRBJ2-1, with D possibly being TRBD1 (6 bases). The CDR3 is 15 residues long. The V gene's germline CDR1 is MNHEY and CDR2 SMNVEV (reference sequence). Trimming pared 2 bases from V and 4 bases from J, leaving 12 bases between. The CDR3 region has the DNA TGTGCCAGCAGTTTACTGGGGGCGGGTTACAATGAGCAGTTCTTC. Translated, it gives CASSLLGAGYNEQFF.

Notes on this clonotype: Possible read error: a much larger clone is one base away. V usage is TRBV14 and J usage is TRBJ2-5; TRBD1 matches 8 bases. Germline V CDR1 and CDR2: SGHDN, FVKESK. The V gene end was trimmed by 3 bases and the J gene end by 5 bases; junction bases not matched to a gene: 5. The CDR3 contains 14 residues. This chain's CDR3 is CASSQDRVHETQYF. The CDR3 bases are TGTGCCAGCAGCCAGGACAGGGTCCACGAGACCCAGTACTTC.

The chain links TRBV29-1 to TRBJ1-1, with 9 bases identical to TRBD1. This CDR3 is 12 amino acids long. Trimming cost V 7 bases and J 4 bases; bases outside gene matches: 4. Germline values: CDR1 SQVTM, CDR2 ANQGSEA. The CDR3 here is CSGGQGFTEAFF. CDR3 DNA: TGCAGCGGCGGACAGGGGTTCACTGAAGCTTTCTTT.

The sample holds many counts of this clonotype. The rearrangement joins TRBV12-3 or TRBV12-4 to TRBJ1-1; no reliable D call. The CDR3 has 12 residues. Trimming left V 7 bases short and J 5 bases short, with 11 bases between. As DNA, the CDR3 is TGTGCCAGCACCAGGACGGATACTGAAGCTTTCTTT. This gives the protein CASTRTDTEAFF.

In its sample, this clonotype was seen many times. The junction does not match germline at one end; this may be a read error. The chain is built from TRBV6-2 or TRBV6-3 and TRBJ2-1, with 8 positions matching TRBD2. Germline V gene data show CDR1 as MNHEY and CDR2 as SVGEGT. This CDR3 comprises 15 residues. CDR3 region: CASSYSREDEYPRIF. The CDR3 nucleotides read TGTGCCAGCAGTTACTCGCGGGAGGACGAGTATCCAAGGATCTTC.

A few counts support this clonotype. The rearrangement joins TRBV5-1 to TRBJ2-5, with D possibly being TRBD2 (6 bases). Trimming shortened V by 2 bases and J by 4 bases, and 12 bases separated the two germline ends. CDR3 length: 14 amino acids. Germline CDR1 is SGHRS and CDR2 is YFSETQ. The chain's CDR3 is CASSLDSRGETQYF. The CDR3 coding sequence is TGCGCCAGCAGCTTAGACTCGCGGGGAGAGACCCAGTACTTC.

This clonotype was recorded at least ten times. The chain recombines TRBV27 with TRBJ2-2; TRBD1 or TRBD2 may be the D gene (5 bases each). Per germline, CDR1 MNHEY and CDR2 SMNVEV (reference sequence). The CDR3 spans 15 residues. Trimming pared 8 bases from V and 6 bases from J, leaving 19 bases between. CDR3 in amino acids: CASRKDEGYSGELFF. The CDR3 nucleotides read TGTGCCAGCCGAAAGGACGAGGGGTATTCCGGGGAGCTGTTTTTT.

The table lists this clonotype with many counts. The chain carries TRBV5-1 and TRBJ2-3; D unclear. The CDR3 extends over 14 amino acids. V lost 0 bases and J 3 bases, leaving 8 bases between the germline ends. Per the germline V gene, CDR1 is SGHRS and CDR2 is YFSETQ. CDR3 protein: CASSLEHGTDTQYF. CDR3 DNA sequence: TGCGCCAGCAGCTTGGAGCATGGGACAGATACGCAGTATTTT.

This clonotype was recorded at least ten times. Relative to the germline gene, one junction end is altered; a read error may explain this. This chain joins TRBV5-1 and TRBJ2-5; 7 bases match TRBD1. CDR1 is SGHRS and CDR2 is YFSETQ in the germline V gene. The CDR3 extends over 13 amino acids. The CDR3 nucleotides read TGCGCTAGCAACAGGGGAAGTCAAGAGACCCAGTACTTC. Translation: CASNRGSQETQYF.

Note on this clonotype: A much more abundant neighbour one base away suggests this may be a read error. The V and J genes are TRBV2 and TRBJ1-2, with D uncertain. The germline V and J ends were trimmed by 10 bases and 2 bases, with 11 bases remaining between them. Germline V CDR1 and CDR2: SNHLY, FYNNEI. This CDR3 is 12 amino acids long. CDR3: CATPLGNYGYTF. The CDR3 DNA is TGTGCCACCCCTTTGGGGAACTATGGCTACACCTTC.

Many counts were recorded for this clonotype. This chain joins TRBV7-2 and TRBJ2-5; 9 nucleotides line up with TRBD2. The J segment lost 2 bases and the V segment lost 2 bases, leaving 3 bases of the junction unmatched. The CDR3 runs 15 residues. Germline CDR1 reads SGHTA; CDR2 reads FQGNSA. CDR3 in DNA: TGTGCCAGCAGCTTATCGAGCGGGGGGCAAGAGACCCAGTACTTC. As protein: CASSLSSGGQETQYF.

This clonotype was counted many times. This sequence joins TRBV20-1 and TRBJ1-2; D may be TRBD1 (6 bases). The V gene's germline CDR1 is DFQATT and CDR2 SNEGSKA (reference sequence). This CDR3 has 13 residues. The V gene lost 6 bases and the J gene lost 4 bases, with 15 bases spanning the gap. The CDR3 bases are TGCAGTGCCAGGTGGGGGGCGGGCTATGGCTACACCTTC. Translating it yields CSARWGAGYGYTF.

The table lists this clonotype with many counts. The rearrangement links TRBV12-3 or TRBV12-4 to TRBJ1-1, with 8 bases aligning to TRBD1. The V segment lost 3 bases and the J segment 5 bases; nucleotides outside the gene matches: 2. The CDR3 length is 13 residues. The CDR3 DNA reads TGTGCCAGCAGTTTTCAGGGGGCAACTGAAGCTTTCTTT. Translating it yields CASSFQGATEAFF.